This T cell receptor (beta chain) was observed in a study of beta chain bispecific antibodies for T cell cancers (dated by TCRdb to the early 2020s). Concerning the study at large: After T cells from healthy donors were cocultured with bispecific antibodies and T cell leukemia lines, the researchers used TRBV sequencing of the cells that survived to measure how much each TRBV family was depleted. Jurkat cells expressed surface TRBV12 (TRBV12-3), and HPB-ALL cells expressed surface TRBV5-5.

This clonotype appeared many times. Its specific antigen is unknown. Base qualities are missing; no much larger clone stands one base away. The libraries included unique molecular identifier barcodes, and the barcodes were used to quantify clonotypes. Qiagen AllPrep DNA/RNA Micro kits were used to isolate total RNA, and an Agilent TapeStation was used to check RNA quality. TCR beta libraries were built by 5' RACE: cDNA synthesis followed by two PCR steps using TCR beta constant-region gene-specific primers. Sequencing of the TCR beta libraries was done on an Illumina MiSeq platform. In the source study's methods: MIGEC, MiXCR and VDJtools were used to process the reads. Clonotype frequency was computed as the clonotype's share of unique molecular identifiers among all unique molecular identifiers in the sample. Nonfunctional TRBV genes classified in IMGT as pseudogenes or open reading frames, for example TRBV1, TRBV12-1 and TRBV21, were left out. TCRdb applied fastp at Q25 and MiXCR to the public reads, then kept only in-frame beta chains. CDR3 protein sequences are deduplicated, and each keeps its most common genes and DNA. For this entry, the V and J calls and clone size follow TCRdb and not the study's own pipeline. The sample records about 20,000 distinct CDR3 sequences, about 2% of which are singletons. Roughly 5% of the sample is in the top ten clones.

Sample treatment or condition, as interpreted from the label and publication: alpha-V12: anti-TRBV12 scFv linked to anti-CD3 scFv. For two to four days, T cells were expanded from blood mononuclear cells using either the anti-CD3 antibody OKT3 or CD3/CD28 Dynabeads. The anti-TRBV12 bispecific sample came from a coculture of Jurkat leukemia cells with normal T cells, compared against an anti-CD19 bispecific control coculture. The culture conditions for expanded T cells were RPMI 1640 plus 10% fetal bovine serum, recombinant human IL-2 (about 100 IU/ml) and IL-7 (roughly 5.5 ng/ml). Cocultures combined some 5 x 10^4 normal T cells with some 5 x 10^4 target cells and bispecific antibody in approximately 0.09 mL, incubated more than 15 hours at 37°C. Every bispecific antibody was made of two single-chain variable fragments, expressed in a single-chain diabody format carrying a His tag. The effector T cells were obtained from healthy human donors, with peripheral blood mononuclear cells isolated from leukapheresis samples by Ficoll density gradient centrifugation.

CDR1 and CDR2 are drawn from the germline V gene (reference sequence): SEHNR, FQNEAQ. V and J lose 5 bases and 0 bases, and a span of 13 bases separates them. From cysteine to phenylalanine, the CDR3 is 15 amino acids long. The sequence is cut down to CDR3 DNA, 45 bases in frame from base 1. The paper as a whole reports these results and caveats: Relative to anti-CD19, anti-TRBV12 exposure cut the share of total TRBV signal from TRBV12-3 by almost 99%, while TRBV12-4 dropped by 36.5%, which was not significant. The TRBV-directed bispecific antibodies appeared to leave every TRBV family member untouched except the targeted genes and the closely related ones. Every sequenced sample was a mix of normal T cells and leukemia cell line cells, and most of the targeted TRBV signal originated from the leukemia cells instead of the normal T cells. Cross-reactivity of the anti-TRBV5-5 antibody with TRBV5-6 was attributed to high sequence similarity between the two genes.

The TCR originated in a human donor in good health. Some clones in this sample may be carry-over from other donors' samples. This receptor chain uses TRBV7-9 and TRBJ1-1; TRBD1 is a possible D gene, resting on 5 matching bases. The sample here was healthy donor T cells cultured with leukemia cells, taken from a culture containing a bispecific antibody targeting TCR Vbeta12. The DNA reads as follows: TGTGCCAGCAGCGCACAGGTATCCATGAACACTGAAGCTTTCTTT. It translates as CASSAQVSMNTEAFF.